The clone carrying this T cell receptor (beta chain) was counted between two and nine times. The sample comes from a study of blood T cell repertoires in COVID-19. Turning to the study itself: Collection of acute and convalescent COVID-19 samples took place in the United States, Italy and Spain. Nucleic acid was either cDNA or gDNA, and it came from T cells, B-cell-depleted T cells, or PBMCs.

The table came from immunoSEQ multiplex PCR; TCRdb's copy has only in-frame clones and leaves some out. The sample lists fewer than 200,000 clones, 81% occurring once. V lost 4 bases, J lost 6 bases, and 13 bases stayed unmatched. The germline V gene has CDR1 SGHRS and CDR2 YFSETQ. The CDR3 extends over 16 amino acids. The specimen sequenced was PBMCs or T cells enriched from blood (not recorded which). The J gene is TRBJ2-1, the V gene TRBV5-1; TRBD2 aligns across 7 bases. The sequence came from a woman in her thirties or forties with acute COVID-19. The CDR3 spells CASSPGLVRGLNEQFF. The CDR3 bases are TGCGCCAGCAGCCCCGGACTAGTTCGGGGTCTCAATGAGCAGTTCTTC.